This T cell receptor beta chain was profiled in a study of response to subunit inactivated influenza vaccine. Study-wide points: Seasonal influenza vaccination, on each occasion, was suggested by the authors to recruit few new T cells.

TCRdb redid the calling of the RT-PCR reads with MiXCR, one entry per CDR3 protein. Among hundreds of thousands of distinct CDR3 sequences listed, 12% were seen once. The CDR3 runs 15 residues. Germline lookup yields CDR1 MNHEY and CDR2 SVGEGT. To note about this clonotype: The antigen is undetermined. The junction departs from germline at one end; a sequencing error may be responsible.

The V and J genes are TRBV6-2 or TRBV6-3 and TRBJ1-5; no reliable D call. The specimen comprised PBMCs from blood, sampled on the day of vaccination. This TCR was recovered from a man in his fifties who received an inactivated influenza vaccine. In DNA form, the CDR3 reads TGTGCCGGCAGTTGGGCAACGACGGGCAATCAGCCCCAGCATTTT. It yields the protein CAGSWATTGNQPQHF.